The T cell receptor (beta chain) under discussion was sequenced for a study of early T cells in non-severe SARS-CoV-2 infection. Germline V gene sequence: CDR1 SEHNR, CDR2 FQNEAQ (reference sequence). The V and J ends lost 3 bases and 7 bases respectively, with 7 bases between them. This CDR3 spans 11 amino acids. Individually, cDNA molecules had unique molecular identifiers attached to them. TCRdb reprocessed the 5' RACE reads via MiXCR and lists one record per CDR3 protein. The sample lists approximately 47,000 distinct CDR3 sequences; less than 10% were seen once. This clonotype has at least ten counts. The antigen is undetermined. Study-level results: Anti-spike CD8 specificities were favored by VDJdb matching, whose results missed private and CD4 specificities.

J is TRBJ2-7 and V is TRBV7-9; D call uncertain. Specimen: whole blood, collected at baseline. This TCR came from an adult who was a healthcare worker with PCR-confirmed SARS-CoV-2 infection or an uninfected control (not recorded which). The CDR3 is CASSLTAEQYF. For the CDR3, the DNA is TGTGCCAGCAGCTTGACGGCGGAGCAGTACTTC.